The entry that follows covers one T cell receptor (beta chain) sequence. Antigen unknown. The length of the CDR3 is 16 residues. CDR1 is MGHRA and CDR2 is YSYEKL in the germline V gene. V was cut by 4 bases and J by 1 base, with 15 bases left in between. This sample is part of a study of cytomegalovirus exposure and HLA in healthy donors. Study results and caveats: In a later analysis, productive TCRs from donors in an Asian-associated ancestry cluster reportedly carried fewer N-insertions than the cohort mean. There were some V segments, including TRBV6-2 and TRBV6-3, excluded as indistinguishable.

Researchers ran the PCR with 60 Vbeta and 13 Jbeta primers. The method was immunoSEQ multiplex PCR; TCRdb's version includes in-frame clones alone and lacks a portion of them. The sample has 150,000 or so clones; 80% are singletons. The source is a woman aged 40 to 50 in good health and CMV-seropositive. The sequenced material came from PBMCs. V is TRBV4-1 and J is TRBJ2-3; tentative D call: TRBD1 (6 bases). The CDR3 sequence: CASSLTWTVRTDTQYF. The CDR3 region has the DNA TGCGCCAGCAGCCTAACTTGGACAGTCCGCACAGATACGCAGTATTTT.